A selection of T cell receptor beta chains follows, all from one sample in a study of long-term antiretroviral therapy in people with HIV. TCRdb's table, derived via immunoSEQ multiplex PCR, lists solely in-frame clones and lacks some. The sample has about 25,000 clones; 85% to 95% are singletons. The material sequenced was unsorted PBMCs, taken 7.6 years after starting antiretroviral therapy. Source of these receptors: a woman in her thirties or forties with HIV. The CDR3 runs from the conserved cysteine through the conserved F or W. A D gene is named only where the DNA matches it firmly. Size is omitted from some rows. Given values are once, few, many or a class for expanded clones.

d_gene | j_gene | v_gene | abundance | CDR3nt | CDR3aa
- | TRBJ1-1 | TRBV7-2 | - | TGTGCCAGCAGCTTAGACGGGGTCGGTGAAGCTTTCTTT | CASSLDGVGEAFF
TRBD2 | TRBJ2-3 | TRBV7-2 | - | TGTGCCAGCAGCTTGTCTCTGCTAGCGGGGGGGATAAATACGCAGTATTTT | CASSLSLLAGGINTQYF
TRBD1 | TRBJ1-2 | TRBV5-1 | - | TGCGCCAGCAGGCCGACAGGGGACTATGGCTACACCTTC | CASRPTGDYGYTF
- | TRBJ2-5 | TRBV10-3 | - | TGTGCCATCAGTGAGTCGAAGAGCCAAGAGACCCAGTACTTC | CAISESKSQETQYF
TRBD1 | TRBJ2-7 | TRBV6-1 | - | TGTGCCAGCACACAGGGGAACGAGCAGTACTTC | CASTQGNEQYF
- | TRBJ1-4 | TRBV4-2 | once | TGTGCCAGCAGCCTAACAGGGAATCGTAATGAAAAACTGTTTTTT | CASSLTGNRNEKLFF
- | TRBJ2-2 | TRBV29-1 | - | TGCAGCGTTTGGAGTGACGGGGAGCTGTTTTTT | CSVWSDGELFF
- | TRBJ1-1 | TRBV18 | - | TGTGCCAGCTCACCGAGCGGTGTAACCTCCGAAGCTTTCTTT | CASSPSGVTSEAFF
- | TRBJ1-1 | TRBV14 | once | TGTGCCAGCAGCCAACAAGGGACCGAAGCTTTCTTT | CASSQQGTEAFF
- | TRBJ2-5 | TRBV19 | - | TGTGCCAGTAGTAGGACACAAAAAAGTCGGGAGACCCAGTACTTC | CASSRTQKSRETQYF
- | TRBJ1-1 | TRBV5-1 | - | TGCGCCAGCAGCTCGGGAGCGGTGAACACTGAAGCTTTCTTT | CASSSGAVNTEAFF
TRBD1 | TRBJ2-5 | TRBV5-6 | - | TGTGCCAGCAGCTTGGGACAGGGGGAGACCCAGTACTTC | CASSLGQGETQYF
- | TRBJ2-1 | TRBV15 | - | TGTGCCACCAGCAGAGATCAGAGCGACAATGAGCAGTTCTTC | CATSRDQSDNEQFF
TRBD2 | TRBJ2-2 | TRBV10-1 | - | TGCGCCAGCAGTGAGGGTGGGGCGGGAGCCGGGGAGCTGTTTTTT | CASSEGGAGAGELFF
- | TRBJ1-1 | TRBV4-1 | once | TGCGCCAGCAGCCAAGAAAAGAACACTGAAGCTTTCTTT | CASSQEKNTEAFF
TRBD1 | TRBJ1-2 | TRBV19 | - | TGTGCCAGTAGTATCGGGACAGTCGGTGGCTACACCTTC | CASSIGTVGGYTF
TRBD1 | TRBJ1-2 | TRBV6-4 | - | TGTGCCAGCAGCAACAGGGGGGGAGGCTACACCTTC | CASSNRGGGYTF
- | TRBJ1-2 | TRBV25-1 | once | TGTGCCAGCAAATCAGCCGGGGTTAACTATGGCTACACCTTC | CASKSAGVNYGYTF
- | TRBJ1-4 | TRBV6-6 | - | TGTGCCAGCAGACGATCAACTAATGAAAAACTGTTTTTT | CASRRSTNEKLFF
TRBD2 | TRBJ2-5 | TRBV9 | - | TGTGCCAGCAGCGTCACTTGGACTAGCGGGGCTCAAGAGACCCAGTACTTC | CASSVTWTSGAQETQYF